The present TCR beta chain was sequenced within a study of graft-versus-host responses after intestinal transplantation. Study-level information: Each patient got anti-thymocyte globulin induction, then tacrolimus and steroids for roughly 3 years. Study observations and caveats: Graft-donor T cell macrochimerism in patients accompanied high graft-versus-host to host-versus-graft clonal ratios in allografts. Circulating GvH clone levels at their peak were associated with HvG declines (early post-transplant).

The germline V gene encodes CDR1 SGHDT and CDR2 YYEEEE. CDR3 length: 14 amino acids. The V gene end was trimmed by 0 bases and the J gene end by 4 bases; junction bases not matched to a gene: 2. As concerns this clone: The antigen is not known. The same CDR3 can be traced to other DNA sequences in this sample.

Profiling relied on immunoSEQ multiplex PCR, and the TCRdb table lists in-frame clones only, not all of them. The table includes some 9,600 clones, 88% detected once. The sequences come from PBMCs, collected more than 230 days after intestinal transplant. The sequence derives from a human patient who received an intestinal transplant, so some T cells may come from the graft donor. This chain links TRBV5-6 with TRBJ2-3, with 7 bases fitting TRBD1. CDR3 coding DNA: TGTGCCAGCAGCTTGGGTACAGGGGCAGATACGCAGTATTTT. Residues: CASSLGTGADTQYF.